The 32 T cell receptor beta chains given below trace back to one sample, sequenced in a study of blood T cell repertoires in COVID-19. Clones were sequenced by immunoSEQ multiplex PCR, and TCRdb holds only the in-frame ones, with some missing. The data show around 99,000 clones, over 80% seen once. The source material was peripheral blood. The receptor source for this set is a woman aged 25 to 39 with acute or convalescent COVID-19.

The chain links TRBV7-9 to TRBJ1-2; no reliable D call. The germline V gene has CDR1 SEHNR and CDR2 FQNEAQ (reference sequence). V lost 1 base to trimming and J lost 4 bases, with 7 bases between them. The CDR3 totals 13 residues. For the CDR3, the DNA is TGTGCCAGCAGCTTAGTTCTGAGCTATGGCTACACCTTC. This codes for CASSLVLSYGYTF.

The chain carries TRBV7-8 and TRBJ1-5; 7 nucleotides align to TRBD1. The CDR3 contains 14 residues. J lost 7 bases, V lost 4 bases, and 7 bases had no gene match. Germline values: CDR1 SGHVS, CDR2 FQNEAQ. The CDR3 nucleotides read TGTGCCAGCAGCTGGAGGGGGCTAGAGCAGCCCCAGCATTTT. Translation: CASSWRGLEQPQHF.

The chain recombines TRBV7-8 with TRBJ1-1; 7 bases line up with TRBD1. The V gene's germline CDR1 is SGHVS and CDR2 FQNEAQ. V shed 1 base, J shed 1 base, and the junction held 12 bases outside the gene matches. The CDR3 loop spans 18 amino acids. The CDR3 protein is CASSLGFLTGPSNTEAFF. The CDR3 DNA reads TGTGCCAGCAGCTTAGGATTCTTGACAGGGCCGTCGAACACTGAAGCTTTCTTT.

In nucleotides, the CDR3 is TGTGCCAGCAGCGTAGGGGGGCGGGCGGCAGATAACACTGAAGCTTTCTTT. Translating it yields CASSVGGRAADNTEAFF. The V gene is TRBV9, the J gene TRBJ1-1, with D possibly TRBD1 on 6 matching bases. The germline CDR1 and CDR2 sequences are SGDLS and YYNGEE. The V gene lost 0 bases and the J gene lost 2 bases, with 17 bases spanning the gap. The CDR3 extends over 17 amino acids.

CDR3 sequence (DNA): TGTGCCTGGAGTCGGAGGTCGAGTGGAGCTGGCTACACCTTC. Translating it yields CAWSRRSSGAGYTF. The genes are TRBV30 and TRBJ1-2, with D hard to call. V dropped 2 bases and J dropped 7 bases, with 17 bases sitting between them. CDR3 size: 14 residues. CDR1 and CDR2 from the germline V gene are GTSNPN and SVGIG (reference sequence).

The chain is built from TRBV19 and TRBJ1-4; D is unclear. CDR3 size: 16 residues. Trimming took 5 bases from V and 6 from J, leaving 19 bases between them. From germline, CDR1 is LNHDA and CDR2 SQIVND (reference sequence). Here the CDR3 reads CASSAYGRVDDEKLFF. The CDR3, as DNA: TGTGCCAGTAGTGCTTACGGGAGGGTGGATGATGAAAAACTGTTTTTT.

The J gene is TRBJ2-7, the V gene TRBV19; 11 nucleotides match TRBD1. CDR1 and CDR2 (germline): LNHDA, SQIVND (reference sequence). The CDR3 is 15 amino acids. The junction had 7 bases not matched to a gene; V was cut back by 5 bases and J by 4 bases. The CDR3 here is CASSSRTGGVYEQYF. The CDR3 coding sequence is TGTGCCAGTAGTTCCCGGACAGGGGGCGTTTACGAGCAGTACTTC.

The J gene is TRBJ2-3, the V gene TRBV5-5, with a weak D call TRBD2 (6 bases). Trimming cost V 4 bases and J 11 bases, with 14 bases left between them. Germline V gives CDR1 SGHKS, CDR2 YYEKEE (reference sequence). The CDR3 sequence is 12 residues long. CDR3 sequence reads: CASSGGASGQYF. The CDR3 bases are TGTGCCAGCAGCGGCGGGGCGTCAGGGCAGTATTTT. Combining the CDR3 with reference TRBV5-5 and TRBJ2-3 gives the whole variable domain DAGVTQSPTHLIKTRGQQVTLRCSPISGHKSVSWYQQVLGQGPQFIFQYYEKEERGRGNFPDRFSARQFPNYSSELNVNALLLGDSALYLCASSGGASGQYFGPGTRLTVL.

This chain connects TRBV7-9 to TRBJ2-1; the D gene is possibly TRBD2 (6 bases). V shed 1 base and J shed 7 bases, with 14 bases lying between them. Germline values: CDR1 SEHNR, CDR2 FQNEAQ (reference sequence). The length of the CDR3 is 15 residues. CDR3 bases: TGTGCCAGCAGCTTAGTGACGGGACTCCATAATGAGCAGTTCTTC. Residues: CASSLVTGLHNEQFF.

The chain recombines TRBV4-3 with TRBJ2-1; D not certain. CDR1 and CDR2 from the germline V gene are LGHNA and YSLEER. The CDR3 length is 15 residues. Trimming shortened V by 1 base and J by 8 bases, and 15 bases separated the two germline ends. CDR3 in DNA: TGCGCCAGCAGCCAAGGGCACGGGTATGGCGATGAGCAGTTCTTC. Translation gives CASSQGHGYGDEQFF.

The rearrangement joins TRBV7-2 to TRBJ1-6; D unclear. This CDR3 is 18 amino acids long. Germline V CDR1 and CDR2: SGHTA, FQGNSA. V lost 5 bases to trimming and J lost 0 bases, with 17 bases between them. CDR3 residues: CASSQRDPDSSYNSPLHF. The DNA of the CDR3 is TGTGCCAGCAGCCAACGAGATCCCGATAGCTCCTATAATTCACCCCTCCACTTT.

This clone has just one count. The chain is built from TRBV7-2 and TRBJ2-7, with D maybe TRBD2 (5 bases). V gave up 5 bases and J gave up 6 bases, with 14 bases separating them. Germline V CDR1 and CDR2: SGHTA, FQGNSA. The CDR3 consists of 13 residues. CDR3 nucleotides: TGTGCCAGCAGCCCCTGGACGGGAACCGAGCAGTACTTC. Protein: CASSPWTGTEQYF.

V and J are TRBV4-3 and TRBJ1-3; D gene uncertain. V lost 0 bases to trimming and J lost 1 base, with 7 bases between them. Germline lookup yields CDR1 LGHNA and CDR2 YSLEER. The CDR3 length is 15 residues. CDR3 nucleotides: TGCGCCAGCAGCCAAGAGGGCATTTCTGGAAACACCATATATTTT. This gives the protein CASSQEGISGNTIYF.

In this sample, this clone turned up once. This rearrangement joins TRBV15 to TRBJ1-2, with D possibly being TRBD1 (6 bases). V lost 0 bases and J 4 bases, leaving 12 bases between the germline ends. This CDR3 spans 15 amino acids. The germline gives CDR1 LNHNV, CDR2 YYDKDF (reference sequence). The CDR3 loop is CATSRDRGGIYGYTF. CDR3 coding DNA: TGTGCCACCAGCAGAGACAGGGGTGGGATCTATGGCTACACCTTC.

CDR3 DNA: TGTGCCAGCAGTATCCGGTCAGGGGGTTTGGACGAGCAGTACTTC. Translating it yields CASSIRSGGLDEQYF. The gene calls are TRBV27 and TRBJ2-7, with 7 bases lining up with TRBD1. V trimming: 5 bases; J trimming: 5 bases; junction bases outside the gene matches: 12. CDR1 is MNHEY, CDR2 SMNVEV, per germline (reference sequence). CDR3 length: 15 amino acids.

This CDR3 reads CAWGRSRRNEQFF. The CDR3 region has the DNA TGTGCCTGGGGGAGGAGTAGGCGCAATGAGCAGTTCTTC. This chain connects TRBV30 to TRBJ2-1; D is perhaps TRBD2 (6 bases). The germline V gene has CDR1 GTSNPN and CDR2 SVGIG (reference sequence). CDR3 length equals 13 residues. Trimming cost V 5 bases and J 6 bases, with 14 bases left between them.

The chain joins TRBV2 to TRBJ2-5; maybe TRBD1 (6 bases). Germline values: CDR1 SNHLY, CDR2 FYNNEI. This CDR3 spans 15 amino acids. Trimming shortened V by 11 bases and J by 5 bases, and 24 bases separated the two germline ends. The CDR3 DNA reads TGTGCCGGCTCCCTGTGGGACACAATAATGGAGACCCAGTACTTC. Its translation: CAGSLWDTIMETQYF.

The chain is built from TRBV4-2 and TRBJ1-6; 11 nucleotides line up with TRBD1. The V segment lost 0 bases and the J segment 15 bases; nucleotides outside the gene matches: 10. CDR3 size: 16 residues. Germline assignment: CDR1 LGHNA and CDR2 YNFKEQ. As DNA, the CDR3 is TGTGCCAGCAGCCAAGATAGGGACAGGGGGAAGGTCCTCCTCCACTTT. Translated: CASSQDRDRGKVLLHF.

The J gene is TRBJ2-1, the V gene TRBV11-3, with TRBD2 matching 8 bases. There are 14 residues in the CDR3. Germline V gene lookup returns CDR1 SGHNT and CDR2 YENEEA. Losses at the gene ends were 1 base for V and 8 bases for J; bases not matched to a gene: 4. CDR3 in DNA: TGTGCCAGCAGCTTAGCGGGAGGGATCCATGAGCAGTTCTTC. Protein sequence: CASSLAGGIHEQFF. The full variable domain, in which reference TRBV11-3 and TRBJ2-1 provide the parts outside the CDR3, is EAGVVQSPRYKIIEKKQPVAFWCNPISGHNTLYWYLQNLGQGPELLIRYENEEAVDDSQLPKDRFSAERLKGVDSTLKIQPAELGDSAVYLCASSLAGGIHEQFFGPGTRLTVL.

CDR3 loop: CASSVAGTGPYGYTF. CDR3 DNA sequence: TGTGCCAGCAGCGTAGCCGGCACAGGCCCCTATGGCTACACCTTC. This chain connects TRBV9 to TRBJ1-2, with D maybe TRBD1 (5 bases). The CDR3 runs to 15 residues. The V gene lost 0 bases and the J gene lost 4 bases, with 13 bases spanning the gap. Per germline, CDR1 SGDLS and CDR2 YYNGEE.

This clone was recorded once. This chain connects TRBV6-5 to TRBJ2-5; 7 bases are a match to TRBD1. J lost 8 bases, V lost 6 bases, and 6 bases had no gene match. The germline gives CDR1 MNHEY, CDR2 SVGAGI. The CDR3 sequence is 12 residues long. In DNA form, the CDR3 reads TGTGCCAGCAGCGCCGACAGGGTAACCCAGTACTTC. This sequence encodes CASSADRVTQYF.

V is TRBV29-1 and J is TRBJ1-2; 8 bases match TRBD1. CDR3 length: 13 residues. V gave up 4 bases and J gave up 1 base; unmatched junction bases: 2. Germline V CDR1 and CDR2: SQVTM, ANQGSEA. CDR3 DNA: TGCAGCGTTGGAACAGGGGGTAACTATGGCTACACCTTC. Its translation is CSVGTGGNYGYTF. The full variable domain, its missing parts supplied by reference TRBV29-1 and TRBJ1-2, is SAVISQKPSRDICQRGTSLTIQCQVDSQVTMMFWYRQQPGQSLTLIATANQGSEATYESGFVIDKFPISRPNLTFSTLTVSNMSPEDSSIYLCSVGTGGNYGYTFGSGTRLTVV.

The genes are TRBV10-3 and TRBJ2-2; tentative D call: TRBD2 (6 bases). This CDR3 comprises 15 residues. V dropped 8 bases and J dropped 0 bases, with 13 bases sitting between them. CDR1 and CDR2 from the germline V gene are ENHRY and SYGVKD. Here the CDR3 reads CAIGIAVTNTGELFF. For the CDR3, the DNA is TGTGCCATCGGCATAGCGGTCACGAACACCGGGGAGCTGTTTTTT.

This clone was picked up one time. The rearrangement links TRBV2 to TRBJ1-2, with 7 bases lining up with TRBD1. V lost 8 bases to trimming and J lost 3 bases; unmatched junction nucleotides: 6. CDR3 length: 13 residues. Germline V gene lookup returns CDR1 SNHLY and CDR2 FYNNEI. The CDR3 DNA reads as TGTGCCAGCTCCAGGGGGGAAGACTATGGCTACACCTTC. This codes for CASSRGEDYGYTF. Looking up the rest from reference TRBV2 and TRBJ1-2 gives the full variable domain: EPEVTQTPSHQVTQMGQEVILRCVPISNHLYFYWYRQILGQKVEFLVSFYNNEISEKSEIFDDQFSVERPDGSNFTLKIRSTKLEDSAMYFCASSRGEDYGYTFGSGTRLTVV.

The rearrangement uses TRBV15 and TRBJ2-1, with unresolved D. The CDR3 runs to 15 residues. Trimming stripped 0 bases from V and 8 bases from J, with 14 bases between. Looked up from germline, CDR1 is LNHNV and CDR2 is YYDKDF (reference sequence). For the CDR3, the DNA is TGTGCCACCAGCAGAGATAATAGCCTGGCTGATGAGCAGTTCTTC. Translating it yields CATSRDNSLADEQFF. Drawing the rest from reference TRBV15 and TRBJ2-1, the complete variable domain is DAMVIQNPRYQVTQFGKPVTLSCSQTLNHNVMYWYQQKSSQAPKLLFHYYDKDFNNEADTPDNFQSRRPNTSFCFLDIRSPGLGDTAMYLCATSRDNSLADEQFFGPGTRLTVL.

This CDR3 is CASSLVAGGNSPLHF. The CDR3 region has the DNA TGTGCCAGCAGCTTAGTAGCGGGGGGTAATTCACCCCTCCACTTT. The V call is TRBV7-8, the J call TRBJ1-6; the D gene is possibly TRBD1 (5 bases). Trimming stripped 1 base from V and 6 bases from J, with 10 bases between. Germline CDR1 and CDR2: SGHVS and FQNEAQ. This CDR3 spans 15 amino acids. Drawing the rest from reference TRBV7-8 and TRBJ1-6, the complete variable domain is GAGVSQSPRYKVAKRGQDVALRCDPISGHVSLFWYQQALGQGPEFLTYFQNEAQLDKSGLPSDRFFAERPEGSVSTLKIQRTQQEDSAVYLCASSLVAGGNSPLHFGNGTRLTVT.

The CDR3 DNA follows: TGTGCCAGCAGTCCGGACAGGTATCATGGGGGCTACACCTTC. It is translated as CASSPDRYHGGYTF. The gene calls are TRBV2 and TRBJ1-2; 7 bases align to TRBD1. V gave up 5 bases and J gave up 8 bases; unmatched junction bases: 11. Per germline, CDR1 SNHLY and CDR2 FYNNEI. The CDR3 is 14 residues long.

This clone appeared a single time. V gene TRBV5-4 combines with J gene TRBJ2-1; weak D call: TRBD2 (6 bases). Trimming stripped 4 bases from V and 4 bases from J, with 12 bases between. Germline V gene data show CDR1 as SGHNT and CDR2 as YYREEE (reference sequence). This CDR3 has 14 residues. CDR3 nucleotide sequence: TGTGCCAGCAGCCCAGGGACTGCATACAATGAGCAGTTCTTC. Protein product: CASSPGTAYNEQFF.

This chain uses TRBV11-2 with TRBJ2-3, with D possibly matching TRBD2 (6 bases). V lost 6 bases and J lost 1, with 11 bases in between. Germline CDR1 and CDR2: SGHAT and FQNNGV. This CDR3 contains 14 residues. The CDR3 nucleotides are TGTGCCAGCAGTCCAGGACTACGCACAGATACGCAGTATTTT. It is translated as CASSPGLRTDTQYF.

This clone has just one count. The J gene is TRBJ1-6, the V gene TRBV18; 12 nucleotides line up with TRBD1. This CDR3 contains 18 residues. Germline trimming cut 3 bases from V and 10 bases from J; bases unmatched to any gene: 13. Germline V CDR1 and CDR2: KGHSH, LQKENI. The CDR3 reads CASSPQTGTGGGGSPLHF. The CDR3 DNA reads TGTGCCAGCTCACCTCAGACCGGGACAGGGGGCGGTGGGTCACCCCTCCACTTT.

This rearrangement joins TRBV5-1 to TRBJ2-3; D ambiguous. The CDR3 contains 14 residues. Germline-derived CDR1 and CDR2 are SGHRS and YFSETQ. V dropped 0 bases and J dropped 6 bases, with 11 bases sitting between them. CDR3 DNA sequence: TGCGCCAGCAGCTTGGGACAATGGGTGGATACGCAGTATTTT. Translation: CASSLGQWVDTQYF.

V and J are TRBV6-4 and TRBJ2-4; 9 nucleotides match TRBD2. The CDR3 is 14 residues long. Germline V CDR1 and CDR2: MRHNA, SNTAGT. The V gene end was trimmed by 5 bases and the J gene end by 7 bases; junction bases not matched to a gene: 6. CDR3 coding DNA: TGTGCCAGCAGTACTTTAGCGGGAGCGAACATTCAGTACTTC. Translation gives CASSTLAGANIQYF.